The 21 T cell receptor beta chains below come from one sample, sequenced in a study of T cell responses to AZD1222 COVID-19 vaccine. TCRdb's copy holds only in-frame clones and misses some; the assay was immunoSEQ multiplex PCR. The profile covers 95,000 to 150,000 clones, with over 75% appearing a single time and approximately 5.4% taken by the ten largest. Specimen: peripheral blood, collected on day 0 of AZD1222 vaccination. All receptors come from an adult in good health.

V and J are TRBV2 and TRBJ1-1; D remains ambiguous. CDR1 and CDR2 from the germline V gene are SNHLY and FYNNEI. Trimming shortened V by 6 bases and J by 0 bases, and 17 bases separated the two germline ends. The CDR3 is 16 residues long. The CDR3 reads CASRALQGNMNTEAFF. In DNA, the CDR3 is TGTGCCAGCAGAGCGTTGCAAGGGAACATGAACACTGAAGCTTTCTTT. Looking up the rest from reference TRBV2 and TRBJ1-1 gives the full variable domain: EPEVTQTPSHQVTQMGQEVILRCVPISNHLYFYWYRQILGQKVEFLVSFYNNEISEKSEIFDDQFSVERPDGSNFTLKIRSTKLEDSAMYFCASRALQGNMNTEAFFGQGTRLTVV.

The chain couples TRBV5-4 to TRBJ1-2, with D possibly being TRBD1 (6 bases). Germline CDR1 is SGHNT and CDR2 is YYREEE (reference sequence). The CDR3 consists of 15 residues. Trimming removed 2 bases at V and 4 bases at J, with 15 bases between. The CDR3 coding sequence is TGTGCCAGCAGCTTTCCCACCGACAGGAGCTATGGCTACACCTTC. Translating gives CASSFPTDRSYGYTF.

This clone was seen a single time. The gene calls are TRBV6-5 and TRBJ1-1, with D unclear. The CDR3 consists of 14 residues. V lost 0 bases and J lost 6, with 11 bases in between. Germline lookup yields CDR1 MNHEY and CDR2 SVGAGI. The CDR3 nucleotides read TGTGCCAGCAGTTACTCGGCCAGTAGGTCTGAAGCTTTCTTT. Its protein is CASSYSASRSEAFF.

The chain combines TRBV11-3 with TRBJ1-2, with D perhaps TRBD1 (6 bases). The germline V and J ends were trimmed by 5 bases and 8 bases, with 15 bases remaining between them. CDR1 is SGHNT, CDR2 YENEEA, per germline. This CDR3 comprises 13 residues. Here the CDR3 DNA reads TGTGCCAGCAGCGAAAACACAGGGTCCGGCTACACCTTC. It yields the protein CASSENTGSGYTF.

This chain uses TRBV10-3 with TRBJ1-5; D gene ambiguous. Trimming cost V 2 bases and J 7 bases, with 12 bases left between them. Germline V CDR1 and CDR2: ENHRY, SYGVKD. The CDR3 covers 14 residues. The CDR3 protein is CAISEPGEGQPQHF. Here the CDR3 DNA reads TGTGCCATCAGTGAGCCCGGGGAAGGGCAGCCCCAGCATTTT.

J is TRBJ2-7 and V is TRBV9; a weak D match, TRBD2 (7 bases). CDR1 is SGDLS and CDR2 is YYNGEE in the germline V gene. The CDR3 covers 17 residues. V dropped 4 bases and J dropped 4 bases, with 24 bases sitting between them. The DNA for the CDR3 is TGTGCCAGCAGCCCCCGTGGGGGGGGCAGGGCATTATACGAGCAGTACTTC. Translating it yields CASSPRGGGRALYEQYF.

In this sample, this clone turned up once. This chain joins TRBV7-6 and TRBJ2-1; 8 positions agree with TRBD1. V lost 3 bases, J lost 5 bases, and 9 bases stayed unmatched. The CDR3 sequence is 16 residues long. Germline CDR1 is SGHVS and CDR2 is FNYEAQ. CDR3 region: CASSFVPDRADNEQFF. The CDR3 coding sequence is TGTGCCAGCAGCTTTGTCCCGGACAGGGCTGACAATGAGCAGTTCTTC. Full variable domain (remainder filled in from reference TRBV7-6 and TRBJ2-1): GAGVSQSPRYKVTKRGQDVALRCDPISGHVSLYWYRQALGQGPEFLTYFNYEAQQDKSGLPNDRFSAERPEGSISTLTIQRTEQRDSAMYRCASSFVPDRADNEQFFGPGTRLTVL.

This chain joins TRBV6-6 and TRBJ2-5; D unresolved. The CDR3 covers 14 residues. The V gene lost 5 bases and the J gene lost 2 bases, with 12 bases spanning the gap. Germline lookup yields CDR1 MNHNY and CDR2 SVGAGI (reference sequence). CDR3 region: CASSLPARQETQYF. CDR3 DNA sequence: TGTGCCAGCAGTCTCCCAGCTCGGCAAGAGACCCAGTACTTC.

The chain is built from TRBV7-8 and TRBJ1-2; D is ambiguous. Germline values: CDR1 SGHVS, CDR2 FQNEAQ. Trimming shortened V by 1 base and J by 4 bases, and 10 bases separated the two germline ends. This CDR3 has 14 residues. The CDR3 loop is CASSLGGALYGYTF. The CDR3, as DNA: TGTGCCAGCAGCTTAGGCGGCGCCCTCTATGGCTACACCTTC. The entire variable domain, with the rest obtained from reference TRBV7-8 and TRBJ1-2, is as follows: GAGVSQSPRYKVAKRGQDVALRCDPISGHVSLFWYQQALGQGPEFLTYFQNEAQLDKSGLPSDRFFAERPEGSVSTLKIQRTQQEDSAVYLCASSLGGALYGYTFGSGTRLTVV.

Worth noting for this clone: This CDR3 is also generated by other DNA sequences in the sample. The chain uses TRBV4-2 and TRBJ1-1; D unclear. CDR1 is LGHNA and CDR2 is YNFKEQ in the germline V gene. This CDR3 comprises 11 residues. V shed 5 bases and J shed 3 bases, with 4 bases lying between them. The CDR3 spells CASSVDTEAFF. In DNA form, the CDR3 reads TGTGCCAGCAGCGTTGACACTGAAGCTTTCTTT.

The genes are TRBV24-1 and TRBJ1-1; D is unclear. The CDR3 is 12 residues long. CDR1 and CDR2 from the germline V gene are KGHDR and SFDVKD. The germline V and J ends were trimmed by 3 bases and 5 bases, with 6 bases remaining between them. The DNA for the CDR3 is TGTGCCACCAGTGATGGTTGGACTGAAGCTTTCTTT. Protein sequence: CATSDGWTEAFF.

The V gene is TRBV7-8, the J gene TRBJ1-5; D not resolved. CDR1 and CDR2 from the germline V gene are SGHVS and FQNEAQ. This CDR3 contains 13 residues. Trimming pared 1 base from V and 5 bases from J, leaving 6 bases between. The DNA of the CDR3 is TGTGCCAGCAGCTTAGTGGATTATCAGCCCCAGCATTTT. It specifies CASSLVDYQPQHF.

The rearrangement joins TRBV18 to TRBJ2-1; 8 bases match TRBD2. The CDR3 covers 17 residues. Germline trimming cut 0 bases from V and 6 bases from J; bases unmatched to any gene: 10. Germline CDR1 reads KGHSH; CDR2 reads LQKENI. The CDR3 sequence: CASSPPSGAIQGNEQFF. The CDR3, as DNA: TGTGCCAGCTCACCACCTAGCGGGGCCATTCAGGGCAATGAGCAGTTCTTC.

The CDR3 nucleotides are TGTGCCAGCAGCCAAAGACTAGCGGGAACCTACGAGCAGTACTTC. This codes for CASSQRLAGTYEQYF. The chain couples TRBV13 to TRBJ2-7; TRBD2 matches at 11 bases. The CDR3 spans 15 residues. Germline CDR1 and CDR2: PRHDT and FYEKMQ (reference sequence). Trimming removed 5 bases from V and 2 bases from J; junction bases left unmatched: 5.

V usage is TRBV3-1 (or the pseudogene TRBV3-2) and J usage is TRBJ1-1; weak D call: TRBD1 (6 bases). Germline loops: CDR1 LGHDT, CDR2 YNNKEL (reference sequence). V was trimmed by 0 bases and J by 3 bases, leaving 14 bases between them. This CDR3 contains 16 residues. The CDR3 protein is CASSQDLGQEYTEAFF. The CDR3 nucleotides read TGTGCCAGCAGCCAAGATTTGGGACAAGAATACACTGAAGCTTTCTTT.

This clone showed up just once. This chain links TRBV10-3 with TRBJ2-2, with D unclear. Germline V CDR1 and CDR2: ENHRY, SYGVKD. CDR3 length: 14 amino acids. The V end lost 11 bases, the J end lost 0 bases, and 13 bases lay between the germline ends. The CDR3 is CAVTRASNTGELFF. The CDR3 nucleotides are TGTGCCGTCACAAGGGCTTCGAACACCGGGGAGCTGTTTTTT.

This chain connects TRBV27 to TRBJ1-4, with D possibly matching TRBD1 (5 bases). The length of the CDR3 is 15 residues. The V end lost 7 bases, the J end lost 0 bases, and 12 bases lay between the germline ends. Germline CDR1 is MNHEY and CDR2 is SMNVEV (reference sequence). The CDR3 nucleotides are TGTGCCAGCAAGAGGGGATCTGCAACTAATGAAAAACTGTTTTTT. It specifies CASKRGSATNEKLFF.

The chain links TRBV6-5 to TRBJ2-7, with TRBD2 matching over 7 bases. V gave up 2 bases and J gave up 1 base; unmatched junction bases: 5. The CDR3 has 15 amino acids. Germline values: CDR1 MNHEY, CDR2 SVGAGI. In DNA, the CDR3 is TGTGCCAGCAGTTACCCGGCCGGGGGGTCCTACGAGCAGTACTTC. The encoded protein is CASSYPAGGSYEQYF.

The V call is TRBV3-1 (or the pseudogene TRBV3-2), the J call TRBJ1-2; D perhaps matches TRBD1 (5 bases). From germline, CDR1 is LGHDT and CDR2 YNNKEL (reference sequence). CDR3 length: 16 amino acids. V was clipped by 2 bases and J by 0 bases, with 13 bases between them. CDR3 nucleotides: TGTGCCAGCAGCCAAAGGGAGCCAGGGACTAACTATGGCTACACCTTC. Encoded protein: CASSQREPGTNYGYTF.

This chain links TRBV9 with TRBJ1-2, with a weak D call TRBD1 (6 bases). The ends were cut back, 0 bases at V and 4 bases at J, with 7 bases in the middle. The germline V gene encodes CDR1 SGDLS and CDR2 YYNGEE. This CDR3 spans 13 amino acids. The CDR3 here is CASSVGTVYGYTF. The CDR3 DNA reads TGTGCCAGCAGCGTAGGGACAGTCTATGGCTACACCTTC.

The chain uses TRBV30 and TRBJ2-3; no definite D call. Trimming stripped 1 base from V and 6 bases from J, with 20 bases between. CDR3 size: 16 residues. CDR1 and CDR2 from the germline V gene are GTSNPN and SVGIG (reference sequence). The CDR3 protein is CAWSAGYLKDADTQYF. The CDR3 region has the DNA TGTGCCTGGAGTGCTGGTTATTTGAAAGACGCGGATACGCAGTATTTT.